Listed here are 27 T cell receptor beta chains from one sample, sequenced in a study of shared clonotypes between healthy human individuals. It was CD45RO-negative cells, positively selected for CCR7, that made up naive CD8 cells, with terminally differentiated effector memory CD45RA+ cells excluded. TCRdb keeps only in-frame clones here, not all; method: immunoSEQ multiplex PCR. The sample carries approximately 1.9 million clones, approximately 92% recorded once. Sequencing was done on a sample of naive CD8+ T cells from PBMCs. All receptors derive from a man aged 18 to 35 in good health. Some clones in this sample may be carry-over from other donors' samples.

This chain joins TRBV28 and TRBJ2-7; D may be TRBD1 (6 bases). Germline CDR1 MDHEN, CDR2 SYDVKM. The CDR3 is 13 residues long. V was cut by 6 bases and J by 4 bases, with 13 bases left in between. The CDR3 coding sequence is TGTGCCAGCAGCCCGGGACAAGAATACGAGCAGTACTTC. As protein: CASSPGQEYEQYF.

This clone was detected only once. This CDR3 is also generated by other DNA sequences in the sample. V and J are TRBV28 and TRBJ2-5; a possible D gene is TRBD1 (6 bases). The germline V and J ends were trimmed by 6 bases and 5 bases, with 16 bases remaining between them. The germline V gene encodes CDR1 MDHEN and CDR2 SYDVKM. The CDR3 covers 14 residues. CDR3 sequence: CASSPTGLGETQYF. The CDR3, as DNA: TGTGCCAGCAGCCCTACAGGGTTGGGGGAGACCCAGTACTTC.

The chain links TRBV7-6 to TRBJ2-2, with no clear D. The V gene's germline CDR1 is SGHVS and CDR2 FNYEAQ. CDR3 size: 13 residues. V was cut by 3 bases and J by 8 bases, with 10 bases left in between. The CDR3 region is CASSFGPLGELFF. In DNA form, the CDR3 reads TGTGCCAGCAGCTTTGGACCACTGGGGGAGCTGTTTTTT.

The V call is TRBV7-6, the J call TRBJ2-7; D unclear. Germline CDR1 and CDR2: SGHVS and FNYEAQ. V lost 5 bases and J 3 bases, leaving 11 bases between the germline ends. The CDR3 has 13 amino acids. In nucleotides, the CDR3 is TGTGCCAGCAGCCTAAGTAGTCGCTACGAGCAGTACTTC. This translates into CASSLSSRYEQYF.

CDR3 amino acids: CSVVLGGSSYEQYF. The CDR3 DNA reads TGCAGCGTGGTGCTGGGGGGAAGCTCCTACGAGCAGTACTTC. This chain uses TRBV29-1 with TRBJ2-7, with a possible D match to TRBD2 (6 bases). CDR1 is SQVTM and CDR2 is ANQGSEA in the germline V gene. CDR3 size: 14 residues. V shed 6 bases and J shed 0 bases, with 15 bases lying between them.

The V call is TRBV28, the J call TRBJ1-1, with D maybe TRBD1 (5 bases). The CDR3 runs to 14 residues. Germline CDR1 MDHEN, CDR2 SYDVKM. Trimming shortened V by 7 bases and J by 5 bases, and 17 bases separated the two germline ends. DNA of the CDR3: TGTGCCAGCACCCAAGGTAGAGAGGGGACTGAAGCTTTCTTT. Amino acids: CASTQGREGTEAFF.

Comment on this clone: Other nucleotide sequences from this sample produce the same CDR3. The gene calls are TRBV7-9 and TRBJ2-7; D perhaps matches TRBD2 (5 bases). Germline CDR1 SEHNR, CDR2 FQNEAQ (reference sequence). This CDR3 has 12 amino acids. V was trimmed by 1 base and J by 5 bases, leaving 6 bases between them. CDR3 DNA sequence: TGTGCCAGCAGCTTAGGGGAGAACGAGCAGTACTTC. This gives the protein CASSLGENEQYF. Full variable domain (rest looked up from reference TRBV7-9 and TRBJ2-7): DTGVSQNPRHKITKRGQNVTFRCDPISEHNRLYWYRQTLGQGPEFLTYFQNEAQLEKSRLLSDRFSAERPKGSFSTLEIQRTEQGDSAMYLCASSLGENEQYFGPGTRLTVT.

The gene calls are TRBV7-2 and TRBJ2-7; D is undetermined. CDR3 length equals 12 residues. CDR1 is SGHTA and CDR2 is FQGNSA in the germline V gene. V was shortened by 4 bases and J by 2 bases, with 6 bases between the two germline ends. The DNA of the CDR3 is TGTGCCAGCAGCTGGTCCCCCTACGAGCAGTACTTC. It yields the protein CASSWSPYEQYF.

This chain connects TRBV21-1 to TRBJ1-1; the table's D call of TRBD1 was not tested on the DNA. TRBV21-1 is flagged as a pseudogene. This CDR3 has 14 amino acids. Here the CDR3 reads CASTGTGGNTEAFF. The CDR3 DNA follows: TGTGCCAGCACCGGGACAGGGGGAAACACTGAAGCTTTCTTT.

The chain links TRBV13 to TRBJ2-1, with unresolved D. The germline V and J ends were trimmed by 2 bases and 8 bases, with 13 bases remaining between them. This CDR3 has 14 residues. The germline CDR1 and CDR2 sequences are PRHDT and FYEKMQ (reference sequence). In DNA, the CDR3 is TGTGCCAGCAGCTTAACAGTTCCCCCGGATGAGCAGTTCTTC. This sequence encodes CASSLTVPPDEQFF. Combining the CDR3 with reference TRBV13 and TRBJ2-1 gives the whole variable domain AAGVIQSPRHLIKEKRETATLKCYPIPRHDTVYWYQQGPGQDPQFLISFYEKMQSDKGSIPDRFSAQQFSDYHSELNMSSLELGDSALYFCASSLTVPPDEQFFGPGTRLTVL.

The chain recombines TRBV4-1 with TRBJ2-3; D possibly matches TRBD1 or TRBD2 (5 bases each). CDR1 MGHRA and CDR2 YSYEKL come from the germline V gene. This CDR3 comprises 16 residues. V was cut by 5 bases and J by 0 bases, with 15 bases left in between. CDR3 sequence reads: CASSLLVGASTDTQYF. The CDR3 region has the DNA TGCGCCAGCAGCTTACTAGTCGGGGCCAGCACAGATACGCAGTATTTT.

The gene calls are TRBV11-2 and TRBJ1-1; TRBD1 matches at 9 bases. Germline V lookup: CDR1 SGHAT, CDR2 FQNNGV. Losses at the gene ends were 8 bases for V and 1 base for J; bases not matched to a gene: 8. The CDR3 loop spans 15 amino acids. CDR3 DNA sequence: TGTGCCAGCTCCCCCAACAGGGGGCGGAACACTGAAGCTTTCTTT. This gives the protein CASSPNRGRNTEAFF.

The rearrangement joins TRBV11-1 to TRBJ2-7; D is undetermined. This CDR3 has 13 amino acids. Germline V lookup: CDR1 SGHAT, CDR2 FQDESV (reference sequence). The V and J ends lost 0 bases and 6 bases respectively, with 9 bases between them. The CDR3 DNA reads as TGTGCCAGCAGCTTAGCGCTTAGGAGCGAGCAGTACTTC. Translated, it gives CASSLALRSEQYF.

The chain couples TRBV7-7 to TRBJ2-5; D is perhaps TRBD2 (6 bases). The V gene's germline CDR1 is SSHAT and CDR2 FNYEAQ (reference sequence). The CDR3 contains 14 residues. The V gene lost 7 bases and the J gene lost 1 base, with 13 bases spanning the gap. The DNA of the CDR3 is TGTGCCAGCACCCTATTGGGGGGCCAAGAGACCCAGTACTTC. Its protein product is CASTLLGGQETQYF.

A single count supports this clone. This chain connects TRBV28 to TRBJ2-7, with D perhaps given as TRBD1 or TRBD2 (5 bases each). CDR3 length: 17 amino acids. V lost 6 bases and J lost 7, with 28 bases in between. Germline lookup yields CDR1 MDHEN and CDR2 SYDVKM. This CDR3 reads CASSPLDSLSQGMEQYF. The CDR3 nucleotides read TGTGCCAGCAGCCCACTAGACAGCCTTTCACAAGGGATGGAGCAGTACTTC. Full variable domain (missing parts from reference TRBV28 and TRBJ2-7): DVKVTQSSRYLVKRTGEKVFLECVQDMDHENMFWYRQDPGLGLRLIYFSYDVKMKEKGDIPEGYSVSREKKERFSLILESASTNQTSMYLCASSPLDSLSQGMEQYFGPGTRLTVT.

The chain recombines TRBV7-8 with TRBJ2-7, with 7 bases aligning to TRBD1. The germline V gene has CDR1 SGHVS and CDR2 FQNEAQ. This CDR3 is built from 13 residues. The ends lost 5 bases at V and 2 bases at J; junction bases unmatched: 3. This chain's CDR3 is CASSGTDPYEQYF. The CDR3, as DNA: TGTGCCAGCAGCGGGACAGACCCCTACGAGCAGTACTTC.

The genes are TRBV28 and TRBJ1-5; D call uncertain. Trimming took off 8 bases at V and 2 bases at J, with 10 bases between the two ends. The CDR3 covers 13 residues. Germline V gene data show CDR1 as MDHEN and CDR2 as SYDVKM. CDR3 loop: CASWERGNQPQHF. As DNA, the CDR3 is TGTGCCAGCTGGGAGAGGGGCAATCAGCCCCAGCATTTT.

CDR3 DNA: TGTGCCAGCAGTCCCCAGTTGGGGGGTCACACTGAAGCTTTCTTT. Translating it yields CASSPQLGGHTEAFF. This chain connects TRBV27 to TRBJ1-1; D is possibly TRBD1 (5 bases). V was cut by 5 bases and J by 3 bases, with 16 bases left in between. Germline CDR1 is MNHEY and CDR2 is SMNVEV (reference sequence). This CDR3 contains 15 residues.

J is TRBJ1-5 and V is TRBV5-8; D possibly corresponds to TRBD1 (6 bases). Trimming removed 4 bases from V and 3 bases from J, with 8 bases in between. CDR3 length: 13 amino acids. Germline-derived CDR1 and CDR2 are SGHTS and YDEGEE. Here the CDR3 reads CASSRDINQPQHF. As DNA, the CDR3 is TGTGCCAGCAGCCGGGACATCAATCAGCCCCAGCATTTT. Combining the CDR3 with reference TRBV5-8 and TRBJ1-5 gives the whole variable domain EAGVTQSPTHLIKTRGQQATLRCSPISGHTSVYWYQQALGLGLQFLLWYDEGEERNRGNFPPRFSGRQFPNYSSELNVNALELEDSALYLCASSRDINQPQHFGDGTRLSIL.

The chain couples TRBV7-9 to TRBJ2-7, with 11 bases that match TRBD1. The V segment lost 3 bases and the J segment 2 bases; nucleotides outside the gene matches: 3. CDR3 length equals 15 residues. Germline V gene lookup returns CDR1 SEHNR and CDR2 FQNEAQ (reference sequence). CDR3 sequence reads: CASSLDRGRPYEQYF. The DNA of the CDR3 is TGTGCCAGCAGCTTGGACAGGGGGCGTCCCTACGAGCAGTACTTC.

The chain uses TRBV7-9 and TRBJ2-7, with 11 positions matching TRBD1. The CDR3 totals 14 residues. The V gene end was trimmed by 5 bases and the J gene end by 3 bases; junction bases not matched to a gene: 3. Germline V CDR1 and CDR2: SEHNR, FQNEAQ (reference sequence). CDR3 sequence: CASSVGTGGYEQYF. DNA of the CDR3: TGTGCCAGCAGCGTAGGGACAGGGGGCTACGAGCAGTACTTC.

V gene TRBV21-1 combines with J gene TRBJ2-1; the DNA was not used to check the table's D call, TRBD2. TRBV21-1 counts as a pseudogene. The CDR3 runs 16 residues. The CDR3 reads CANHKLKRGEGNEQFF. CDR3 nucleotide sequence: TGTGCCAACCACAAATTAAAGCGGGGGGAGGGCAATGAGCAGTTCTTC.

This chain links TRBV4-3 with TRBJ2-7; D ambiguous. Trimming removed 0 bases from V and 0 bases from J, with 9 bases in between. The CDR3 length is 15 residues. In germline, CDR1 is LGHNA, CDR2 YSLEER. The CDR3 spells CASSQDRYASYEQYF. The CDR3 DNA is TGCGCCAGCAGCCAAGACCGTTATGCCTCCTACGAGCAGTACTTC.

This clone showed up just once. CDR3 in amino acids: CASSESIGKHYGYTF. The CDR3, as DNA: TGCGCCAGCAGTGAGTCGATAGGGAAGCACTATGGCTACACCTTC. The V and J genes are TRBV10-2 and TRBJ1-2; D not resolved. The CDR3 contains 15 residues. Between the trimmed V and J ends, which lost 0 bases and 3 bases, there was a span of 11 bases. Looked up from germline, CDR1 is WSHSY and CDR2 is SAAADI.

The chain recombines TRBV6-6 with TRBJ1-1; 7 bases match TRBD1. Unmatched junction bases numbered 11, after V lost 8 bases and J lost 5 bases. The CDR3 is made up of 14 amino acids. The germline gives CDR1 MNHNY, CDR2 SVGAGI (reference sequence). The CDR3 DNA reads as TGTGCCAGCGCAAACGACAGGGTGGAAACTGAAGCTTTCTTT. It encodes CASANDRVETEAFF.

In its sample, this clone was seen once. The chain couples TRBV27 to TRBJ2-3; weak D call: TRBD1 (6 bases). Trimming shortened V by 8 bases and J by 5 bases, and 20 bases separated the two germline ends. Germline V lookup: CDR1 MNHEY, CDR2 SMNVEV (reference sequence). This CDR3 spans 15 amino acids. CDR3 in DNA: TGTGCCAGCGGGGGCCAGGGTGTTGTAATAGATACGCAGTATTTT. Protein: CASGGQGVVIDTQYF.

The CDR3, as DNA: TGTGCCAGCACTCACTGGGGTGCGGGGGACAATGAGCAGTTCTTC. The encoded protein is CASTHWGAGDNEQFF. The V call is TRBV6-5, the J call TRBJ2-1; 7 positions match TRBD2. The V segment lost 7 bases and the J segment 5 bases; nucleotides outside the gene matches: 11. Germline values: CDR1 MNHEY, CDR2 SVGAGI. The CDR3 contains 15 residues.